This TCR beta chain emerged from a study of blood T cell repertoires in COVID-19. Produced via immunoSEQ multiplex PCR; TCRdb's table is partial and in-frame only. The sample shows more than 95,000 clones, about 80% of them seen only once. Germline V gene sequence: CDR1 SNHLY, CDR2 FYNNEI. Between the trimmed V and J ends, which lost 6 bases and 3 bases, there was a span of 12 bases. The CDR3 loop spans 13 amino acids. The receptor comes from a man between 35 and 55 years old with active or convalescent COVID-19. The sample consisted of peripheral blood. The rearrangement joins TRBV2 to TRBJ2-7; possible D gene TRBD1, 6 bases. The CDR3 DNA is TGTGCCAGCAGGACAACAGGGTACTACGAGCAGTACTTC. Translated: CASRTTGYYEQYF.